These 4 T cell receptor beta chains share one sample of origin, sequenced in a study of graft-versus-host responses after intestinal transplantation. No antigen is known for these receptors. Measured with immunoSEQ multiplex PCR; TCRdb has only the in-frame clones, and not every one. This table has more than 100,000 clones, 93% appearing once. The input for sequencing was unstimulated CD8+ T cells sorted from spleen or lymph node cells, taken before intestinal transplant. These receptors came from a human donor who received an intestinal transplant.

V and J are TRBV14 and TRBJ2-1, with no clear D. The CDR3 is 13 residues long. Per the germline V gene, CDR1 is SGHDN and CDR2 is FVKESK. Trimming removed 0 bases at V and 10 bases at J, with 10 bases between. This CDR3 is CASSQDWSPEQFF. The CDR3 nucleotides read TGTGCCAGCAGCCAAGATTGGTCCCCCGAGCAGTTCTTC.

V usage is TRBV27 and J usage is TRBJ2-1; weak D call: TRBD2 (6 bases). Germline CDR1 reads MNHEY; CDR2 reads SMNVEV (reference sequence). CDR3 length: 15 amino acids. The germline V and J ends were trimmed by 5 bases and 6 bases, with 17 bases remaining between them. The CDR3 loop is CASSPARDSPNEQFF. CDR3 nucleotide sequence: TGTGCCAGCAGTCCCGCTCGGGACTCTCCCAATGAGCAGTTCTTC.

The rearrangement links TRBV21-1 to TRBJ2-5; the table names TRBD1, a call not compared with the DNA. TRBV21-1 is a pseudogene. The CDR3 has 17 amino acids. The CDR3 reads CASSNPTDREKQETQYF. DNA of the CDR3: TGTGCCAGCAGCAACCCAACGGACAGGGAGAAACAAGAGACCCAGTACTTC.

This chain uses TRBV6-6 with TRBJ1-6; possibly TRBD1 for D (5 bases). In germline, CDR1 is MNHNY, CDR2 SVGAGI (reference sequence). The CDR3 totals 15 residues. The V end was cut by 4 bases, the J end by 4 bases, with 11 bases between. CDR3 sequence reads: CASSWGVAYNSPLHF. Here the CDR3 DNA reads TGTGCCAGCAGTTGGGGGGTAGCTTATAATTCACCCCTCCACTTT.